This is a list of T cell receptor beta chains from one sample in a study of T-cell memory formation after mild COVID-19. TCRdb independently ran MiXCR on the 5' RACE reads; one entry per CDR3 protein. The sample consists of 130,000 to 150,000 distinct CDR3 sequences, 6% to 7% of them appearing once. Material for sequencing was PBMCs or a T cell subset sorted from them (not recorded which). These receptors were obtained from an adult woman who had mild COVID-19 (a few samples of this study predate the infection). Cell type and time point are not known. Each CDR3 is given with its conserved first and last residue. The order of the fields is V gene, clone size, D gene, J gene, CDR3 DNA, CDR3 protein. The D gene is left open where the match is weak. Expanded clones are given a class, and other clones once, few, many or no size at all.

TRBV3-1	NA	NA	TRBJ2-3	TGTGCCAGCAGCCCCCGCGGAGCGGTTAGGTCAGATACGCAGTATTTT	CASSPRGAVRSDTQYF
TRBV6-5	many	TRBD2	TRBJ2-7	TGTGCCAGCAGGGAGGGAGGGGAGCAGTACTTC	CASREGGEQYF
TRBV20-1	many	NA	TRBJ1-2	TGCAGTGCTAGATGGAATTCGGGGGATGGCTACACCTTC	CSARWNSGDGYTF
TRBV11-2	NA	TRBD2	TRBJ2-5	TGTGCCAGCAGCCTTAGCGGGAGGGAGACCCAGTACTTC	CASSLSGRETQYF
TRBV9	many	NA	TRBJ2-5	TGTGCCAGCAGCGTAGGTGCGGGGGCGGTCGAGACCCAGTACTTC	CASSVGAGAVETQYF
TRBV20-1	many	NA	TRBJ2-5	TGCAGTGCTGGGGAGACCCAGTACTTC	CSAGETQYF
TRBV12-3/TRBV12-4	many	NA	TRBJ2-5	TGTGCCAGCAGTGTGGACGGTCCTACAGAGACCCAGTACTTC	CASSVDGPTETQYF
TRBV20-1	NA	NA	TRBJ1-1	TGCAGTGCACGGGGTGGGGGGACTGAAGCTTTCTTT	CSARGGGTEAFF
TRBV6-2/TRBV6-3	many	TRBD2	TRBJ2-7	TGTGCCAGCAGCCCTGTGACTAGCGGGAGAGAGCAGTACTTC	CASSPVTSGREQYF
TRBV10-2	NA	NA	TRBJ1-2	TGCGCCAGCAGTGAAAAGGGGATCGGCTATGGCTACACCTTC	CASSEKGIGYGYTF
TRBV12-3/TRBV12-4	many	NA	TRBJ2-7	TGTGCCAGCAGCAGGGGTGGGGCCTACATAGGGTCCTACGAGCAGTACTTC	CASSRGGAYIGSYEQYF
TRBV6-1	NA	TRBD1	TRBJ2-1	TGTGCCAGCAGTGGACAGGGAGAGAATGAGCAGTTCTTC	CASSGQGENEQFF
TRBV20-1	NA	NA	TRBJ1-6	TGCAGTGCTAGAGATCGATCGGGTCTAGACAATTCACCCCTCCACTTT	CSARDRSGLDNSPLHF
TRBV6-2/TRBV6-3	many	NA	TRBJ1-5	TGTGCCAGCGACCGGGGTCCATATAGCAATCAGCCCCAGCATTTT	CASDRGPYSNQPQHF
TRBV7-3	many	TRBD1	TRBJ2-1	TGTGCCAGCAGCTCCGGGACAGGGTTATTCAATGAGCAGTTCTTC	CASSSGTGLFNEQFF
TRBV5-1	few	NA	TRBJ1-1	TGCGCCAGCAGCTTAGACGGCACACAATTTGAAGCTTTCTTT	CASSLDGTQFEAFF
TRBV5-1	NA	NA	TRBJ2-5	TGCGCCAGCAGCTTGCTTAGAAAAGAGACCCAGTACTTC	CASSLLRKETQYF
TRBV7-9	few	NA	TRBJ2-3	TGTGCCAGCAGCTTTCCCCTTTCCACCGGGACCCCTCGCACAGATACGCAGTATTTT	CASSFPLSTGTPRTDTQYF
TRBV14	few	TRBD2	TRBJ2-2	TGTGCCAGCAGCCAAGAATTGGGTAGCGGGGTCACCGGGGAGCTGTTTTTT	CASSQELGSGVTGELFF
TRBV7-9	NA	NA	TRBJ2-5	TGTGCCAGCAGCTTGAGGAGGGTCGACCAAGAGACCCAGTACTTC	CASSLRRVDQETQYF
TRBV29-1	NA	TRBD1	TRBJ2-1	TGCAGCGTTGTCCGGACAGGGTTCGATGAGCAGTTCTTC	CSVVRTGFDEQFF
TRBV6-5	many	NA	TRBJ1-5	TGTGCCAGCAGTTACTCACCGGTCGCTAACGGGCCGCCCCAGCATTTT	CASSYSPVANGPPQHF
TRBV5-1	few	NA	TRBJ1-4	TGCGCCAGCAGCTTGGGACACGCAAACTCTAATGAAAAACTGTTTTTT	CASSLGHANSNEKLFF
TRBV7-9	NA	NA	TRBJ2-4	TGTGCCAGCAGCCCGGGGTCAGGAAACATTCAGTACTTC	CASSPGSGNIQYF
TRBV25-1	many	NA	TRBJ2-1	TGTGCCAGCAGTGAATCGGGCACCAATCTGGGGAATGAGCAGTTCTTC	CASSESGTNLGNEQFF
TRBV6-2/TRBV6-3	few	TRBD1	TRBJ2-7	TGTGCCAGCAGTCATTCCGACACAGGGGGCTCCTACGAGCAGTACTTC	CASSHSDTGGSYEQYF
TRBV7-9	few	NA	TRBJ2-5	TGTGCCAGCAGCTTAGTACAGCCACAAGAGACCCAGTACTTC	CASSLVQPQETQYF
TRBV7-2	NA	NA	TRBJ2-3	TGTGCCAGCAGCTCGAGGTTTGAGATGCAGTATTTT	CASSSRFEMQYF
TRBV5-1	NA	NA	TRBJ1-1	TGCGCCAGCAGCTTTACAGGTTCCGCGGACACTGAAGCTTTCTTT	CASSFTGSADTEAFF
TRBV4-3	NA	NA	TRBJ2-7	TGCGCCAGCAGCCAAGAGCTCCAGGGCTTCTCCTACGAGCAGTACTTC	CASSQELQGFSYEQYF
TRBV3-1	many	NA	TRBJ1-2	TGTGCCAGCAGCCTCCAGCTGGCTTCTGGCTACACCTTC	CASSLQLASGYTF
TRBV27	many	TRBD1	TRBJ2-1	TGTGCCAGCAGTTTATCAGTATTCCAGGGGGCCTCTCAGAATGAGCAGTTCTTC	CASSLSVFQGASQNEQFF
TRBV27	NA	TRBD1	TRBJ2-4	TGTGCCAGCAGCCAACGGGACAGGGGAGACATTCAGTACTTC	CASSQRDRGDIQYF
TRBV7-9	NA	NA	TRBJ1-1	TGTGCCAGCAGCACCGAGACAACACTAACTGAAGCTTTCTTT	CASSTETTLTEAFF
TRBV4-2	NA	TRBD1	TRBJ1-2	TGTGCCAGCAGCCGGGGGACAGGGGGTGGCTACACCTTC	CASSRGTGGGYTF
TRBV9	few	TRBD2	TRBJ2-3	TGTGCCAGCAGCGTAGCTGGGACTAGCGGGGGAGATACGCAGTATTTT	CASSVAGTSGGDTQYF
TRBV7-2	many	NA	TRBJ2-3	TGTGCCAGCAGCCCCCCCCATCGGGATACGCAGTATTTT	CASSPPHRDTQYF
TRBV5-1	many	TRBD2	TRBJ2-3	TGCGCCAGCAGCTATGGAGGGCTAGCGGGCCTCACAGATACGCAGTATTTT	CASSYGGLAGLTDTQYF
TRBV7-2	NA	NA	TRBJ1-5	TGTGCCAGCAGCTCCTCACGGGGGGGGAATCAGCCCCAGCATTTT	CASSSSRGGNQPQHF
TRBV5-5	NA	NA	TRBJ2-5	TGTGCCAGCAGCCCCCGGGACTCGGGACGAGAGACCCAGTACTTC	CASSPRDSGRETQYF
TRBV5-5	few	NA	TRBJ2-3	TGTGCCAGCAGCTTGGTGGGGACTGCTCACACAGATACGCAGTATTTT	CASSLVGTAHTDTQYF
TRBV7-9	many	TRBD1	TRBJ2-7	TGTGCCAGCAGCTACCGACAGGGGTCTCCCTACGAGCAGTACTTC	CASSYRQGSPYEQYF
TRBV4-3	few	NA	TRBJ2-7	TGCGCCAGCAGCCAAGATAGCCTAACCTACTACGAGCAGTACTTC	CASSQDSLTYYEQYF
TRBV27	few	NA	TRBJ1-1	TGTGCCAGCAGTTTATCCCGGGGTGGAAGCACTGAAGCTTTCTTT	CASSLSRGGSTEAFF
TRBV7-9	NA	NA	TRBJ2-3	TGTGCCAGCAGTCCCCACATTGTTCCTAGCACAGATACGCAGTATTTT	CASSPHIVPSTDTQYF
TRBV29-1	few	TRBD1	TRBJ1-2	TGCAGCGTTATTCGAGGACAGGGGGCCTCTGGCTACACCTTC	CSVIRGQGASGYTF
TRBV4-3	many	NA	TRBJ2-1	TGCGCCAGCAGCCAACCCGGGTCCGGATCTCAAAGGCAGTTCTTC	CASSQPGSGSQRQFF
TRBV5-4	few	TRBD2	TRBJ2-1	TGTGCCAGCAGCCCAGCTAGCGGGAGTGGAGACTCCTACAATGAGCAGTTCTTC	CASSPASGSGDSYNEQFF
TRBV6-1	NA	TRBD2	TRBJ2-7	TGTGCCAGCAGCCCAACGCTAGCGGGCCCAATCTCCTACGAGCAGTACTTC	CASSPTLAGPISYEQYF
TRBV27	few	NA	TRBJ1-1	TGTGCCAGCAGTTTAGGTGGGGCAGCCAGGATGAACACTGAAGCTTTCTTT	CASSLGGAARMNTEAFF
TRBV5-1	NA	NA	TRBJ1-3	TGCGCCAGCAGCTTGCAGGTGAACTCTGGAAACACCATATATTTT	CASSLQVNSGNTIYF
TRBV24-1	many	TRBD2	TRBJ2-1	TGTGCCACCAGGGCGGGGGGTCGGAATGAGCAGTTCTTC	CATRAGGRNEQFF
TRBV18	many	NA	TRBJ1-5	TGTGCCAGCTCACCCCCGGGAGTTGGGGCCAATCAGCCCCAGCATTTT	CASSPPGVGANQPQHF
TRBV12-3/TRBV12-4	NA	NA	TRBJ2-3	TGTGCCAGCAGTTTATTTCTCGGTCAAGATACGCAGTATTTT	CASSLFLGQDTQYF
TRBV5-1	many	NA	TRBJ2-7	TGCGCCAGCAGCCCCCTCGTCGGTAGCGACGAGCAGTACTTC	CASSPLVGSDEQYF
TRBV5-1	few	NA	TRBJ2-3	TGCGCCAGCAGCTTAATAGTTGCGGATACGCAGTATTTT	CASSLIVADTQYF
TRBV7-9	NA	NA	TRBJ1-1	TGTGCCAGCAGCCCATGGGGTATGGTTCCGAACACTGAAGCTTTCTTT	CASSPWGMVPNTEAFF
TRBV29-1	many	TRBD2	TRBJ2-7	TGCAGCGCAGGACTAGCGGGAGGCGAGCAGTACTTC	CSAGLAGGEQYF
TRBV29-1	few	NA	TRBJ2-7	TGCAGCGTCAGGGGAAAGGGATACGAGCAGTACTTC	CSVRGKGYEQYF
TRBV5-1	NA	NA	TRBJ1-1	TGCGCCAGCAGCCCTGCTGCAGTGAACACTGAAGCTTTCTTT	CASSPAAVNTEAFF